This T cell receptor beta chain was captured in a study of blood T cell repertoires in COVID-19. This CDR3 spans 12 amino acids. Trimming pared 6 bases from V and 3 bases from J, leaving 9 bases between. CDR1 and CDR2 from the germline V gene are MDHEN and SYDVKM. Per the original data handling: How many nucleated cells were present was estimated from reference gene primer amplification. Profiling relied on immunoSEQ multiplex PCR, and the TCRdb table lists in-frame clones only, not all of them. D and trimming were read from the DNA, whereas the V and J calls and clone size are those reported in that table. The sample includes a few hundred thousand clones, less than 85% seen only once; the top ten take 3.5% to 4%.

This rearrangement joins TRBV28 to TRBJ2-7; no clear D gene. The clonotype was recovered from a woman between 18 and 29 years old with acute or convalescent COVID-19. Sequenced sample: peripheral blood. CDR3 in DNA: TGTGCCAGCAGCTACCTCTTCTACGAGCAGTACTTC. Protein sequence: CASSYLFYEQYF.